The clone carrying this TCR beta chain has only one observation. The data originate from a study of blood T cell repertoires in COVID-19. Overall study: T cells, B-cell-depleted T cells, or PBMCs supplied cDNA or gDNA.

In the original processing: Reference gene primer amplification gave nucleated cell count estimates. Generated by immunoSEQ multiplex PCR, the TCRdb table keeps only in-frame clones and is missing some. For V, J and clone size, that table is used; D and trimming come from the DNA. The table shows roughly 80,000 clones, with around 82% occurring only once. CDR1 and CDR2 from the germline V gene are KGHDR and SFDVKD. Trimming removed 2 bases at V and 4 bases at J, with 13 bases between. The CDR3 loop spans 15 amino acids. The chain combines TRBV24-1 with TRBJ2-5, with D hard to call. Sequences were obtained from peripheral blood. The TCR originated in a human donor in a cohort sampled during active COVID-19. In DNA, the CDR3 is TGTGCCACCAGTGATTCTCGCCAAACGGGAGAGACCCAGTACTTC. Protein product: CATSDSRQTGETQYF.